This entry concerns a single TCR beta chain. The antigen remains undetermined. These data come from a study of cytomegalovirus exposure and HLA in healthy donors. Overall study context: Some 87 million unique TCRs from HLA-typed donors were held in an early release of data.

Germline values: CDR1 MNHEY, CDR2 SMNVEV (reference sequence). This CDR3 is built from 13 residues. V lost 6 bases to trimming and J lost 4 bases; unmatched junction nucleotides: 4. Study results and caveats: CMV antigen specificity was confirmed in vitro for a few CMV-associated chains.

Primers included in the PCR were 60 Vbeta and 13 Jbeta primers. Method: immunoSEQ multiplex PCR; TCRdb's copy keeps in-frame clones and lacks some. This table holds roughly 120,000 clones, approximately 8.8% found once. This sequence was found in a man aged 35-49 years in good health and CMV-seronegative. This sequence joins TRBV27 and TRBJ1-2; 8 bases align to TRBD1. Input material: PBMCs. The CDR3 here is CASSPGTGYGYTF. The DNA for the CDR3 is TGTGCCAGCAGCCCAGGGACAGGCTATGGCTACACCTTC.